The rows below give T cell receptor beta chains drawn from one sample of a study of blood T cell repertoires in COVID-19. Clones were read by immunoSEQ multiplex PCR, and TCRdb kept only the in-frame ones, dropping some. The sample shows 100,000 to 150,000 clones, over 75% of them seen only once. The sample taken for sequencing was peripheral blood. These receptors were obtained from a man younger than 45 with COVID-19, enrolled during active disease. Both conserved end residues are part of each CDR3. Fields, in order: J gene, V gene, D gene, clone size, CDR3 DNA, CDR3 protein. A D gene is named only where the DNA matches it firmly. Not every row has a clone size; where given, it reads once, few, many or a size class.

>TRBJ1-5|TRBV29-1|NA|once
TGCAGCGTTGGTACAGGGAGCAATCAGCCCCAGCATTTT
CSVGTGSNQPQHF
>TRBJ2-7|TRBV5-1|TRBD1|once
TGCGCCAGCAGCTTTGGGACAGGGGGGTCCTACGAGCAGTACTTC
CASSFGTGGSYEQYF
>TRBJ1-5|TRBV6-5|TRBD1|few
TGTGCCAGCAGACCGGGACAGAATCAGCCCCAGCATTTT
CASRPGQNQPQHF
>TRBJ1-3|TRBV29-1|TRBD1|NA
TGCAGCGCGCGACAGGGATTCTCTGGAAACACCATATATTTT
CSARQGFSGNTIYF
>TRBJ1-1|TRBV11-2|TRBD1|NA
TGTGCCAGCAGCTTAGATTTCCCCACAGGGGGCAAGGCTTTCTTT
CASSLDFPTGGKAFF
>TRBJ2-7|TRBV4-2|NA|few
TGTGCCAGCAGCCAAGGGCCGGGGCGGGGGCACTACGAGCAGTACTTC
CASSQGPGRGHYEQYF
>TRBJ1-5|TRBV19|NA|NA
TGTGCCAGTATTGGGCGCTCTGGCCCAGGGCCCCAGCATTTT
CASIGRSGPGPQHF
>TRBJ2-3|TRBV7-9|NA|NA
TGTGCCAGCAGCTTAGCACCGGACTTATTCACAGATACGCAGTATTTT
CASSLAPDLFTDTQYF
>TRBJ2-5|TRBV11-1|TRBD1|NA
TGTGCCAGCAGCTTCCTGGGACAGATGGAGACCCAGTACTTC
CASSFLGQMETQYF
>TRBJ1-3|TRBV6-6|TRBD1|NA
TGTGCCAGCAGTTGGGGGGACAGGGGGTATGGAAACACCATATATTTT
CASSWGDRGYGNTIYF
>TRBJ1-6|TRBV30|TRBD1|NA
TGTGCCTGGAGTGTAGTGGGGGACAGAAGAAGTTCACCCCTCCACTTT
CAWSVVGDRRSSPLHF
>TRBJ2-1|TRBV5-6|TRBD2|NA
TGTGCCAGCAGCTGGGGTGGTGCGGGGGTGGATGAGCAGTTCTTC
CASSWGGAGVDEQFF
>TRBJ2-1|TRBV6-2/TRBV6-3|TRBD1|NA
TGTGCCAGCAGTGGATACCGGGACAGCACCAATGAGCAGTTCTTC
CASSGYRDSTNEQFF
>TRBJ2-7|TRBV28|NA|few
TGTGCCAGCAGTACTAGAATCTACGAGCAGTACTTC
CASSTRIYEQYF